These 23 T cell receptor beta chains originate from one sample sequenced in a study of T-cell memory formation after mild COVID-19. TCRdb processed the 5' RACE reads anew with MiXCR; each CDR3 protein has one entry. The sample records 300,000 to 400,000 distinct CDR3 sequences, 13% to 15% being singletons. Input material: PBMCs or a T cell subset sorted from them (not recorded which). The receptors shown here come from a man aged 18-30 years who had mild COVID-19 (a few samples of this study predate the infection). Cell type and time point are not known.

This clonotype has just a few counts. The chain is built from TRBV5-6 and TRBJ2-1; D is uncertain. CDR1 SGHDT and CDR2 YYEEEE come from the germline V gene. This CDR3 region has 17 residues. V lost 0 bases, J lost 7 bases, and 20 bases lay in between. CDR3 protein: CASSLGYYPGRCNEQFF. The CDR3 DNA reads TGTGCCAGCAGCTTGGGCTACTACCCGGGCCGATGTAATGAGCAGTTCTTC.

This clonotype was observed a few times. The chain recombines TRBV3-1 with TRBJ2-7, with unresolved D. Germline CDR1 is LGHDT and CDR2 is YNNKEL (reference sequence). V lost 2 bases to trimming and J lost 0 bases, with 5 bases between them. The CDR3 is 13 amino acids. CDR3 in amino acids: CASSQHTSYEQYF. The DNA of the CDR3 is TGTGCCAGCAGCCAACACACCTCCTACGAGCAGTACTTC.

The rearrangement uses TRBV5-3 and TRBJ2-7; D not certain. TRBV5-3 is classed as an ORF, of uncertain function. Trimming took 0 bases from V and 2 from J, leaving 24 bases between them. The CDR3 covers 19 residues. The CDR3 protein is CARSLDPGLQWTLTYEQYV. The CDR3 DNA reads TGTGCCAGAAGCTTGGACCCCGGTTTGCAGTGGACCCTCACCTACGAGCAGTACGTC.

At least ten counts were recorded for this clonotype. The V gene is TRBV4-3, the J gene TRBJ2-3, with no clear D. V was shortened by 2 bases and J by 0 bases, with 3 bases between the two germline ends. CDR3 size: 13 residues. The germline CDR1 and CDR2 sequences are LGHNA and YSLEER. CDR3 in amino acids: CASSQSSTDTQYF. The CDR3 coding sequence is TGCGCCAGCAGCCAATCGAGCACAGATACGCAGTATTTT.

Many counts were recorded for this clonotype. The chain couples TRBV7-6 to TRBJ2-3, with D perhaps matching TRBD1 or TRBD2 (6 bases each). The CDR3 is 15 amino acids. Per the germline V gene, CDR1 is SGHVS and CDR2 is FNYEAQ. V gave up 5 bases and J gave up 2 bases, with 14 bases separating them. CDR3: CASSGRGDITDTQYF. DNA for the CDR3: TGTGCCAGCAGCGGTAGGGGGGACATCACAGATACGCAGTATTTT.

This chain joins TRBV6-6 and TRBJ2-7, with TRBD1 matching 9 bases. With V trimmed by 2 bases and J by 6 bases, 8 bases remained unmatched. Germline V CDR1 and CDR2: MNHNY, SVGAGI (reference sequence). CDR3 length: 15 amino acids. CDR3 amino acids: CASSYKRDRVLEQYF. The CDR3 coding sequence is TGTGCCAGCAGTTACAAAAGGGACAGGGTACTCGAGCAGTACTTC.

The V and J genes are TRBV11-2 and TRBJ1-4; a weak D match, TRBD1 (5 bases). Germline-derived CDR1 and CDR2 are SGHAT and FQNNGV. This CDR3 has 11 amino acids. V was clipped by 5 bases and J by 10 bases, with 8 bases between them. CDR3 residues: CASSQGVKLFF. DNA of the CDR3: TGTGCCAGCAGCCAAGGGGTAAAACTGTTTTTT.

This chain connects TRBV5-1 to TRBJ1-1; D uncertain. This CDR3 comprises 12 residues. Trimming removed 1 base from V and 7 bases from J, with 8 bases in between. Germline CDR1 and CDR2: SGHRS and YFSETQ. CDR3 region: CASSLLGNEAFF. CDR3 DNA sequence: TGCGCCAGCAGCTTGTTGGGGAATGAAGCTTTCTTT.

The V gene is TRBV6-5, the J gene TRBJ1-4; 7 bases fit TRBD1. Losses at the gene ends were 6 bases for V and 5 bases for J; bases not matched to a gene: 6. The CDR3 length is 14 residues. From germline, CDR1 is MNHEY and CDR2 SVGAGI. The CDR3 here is CASRYRGGNEKLFF. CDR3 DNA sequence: TGTGCCAGCAGGTACAGGGGCGGAAATGAAAAACTGTTTTTT.

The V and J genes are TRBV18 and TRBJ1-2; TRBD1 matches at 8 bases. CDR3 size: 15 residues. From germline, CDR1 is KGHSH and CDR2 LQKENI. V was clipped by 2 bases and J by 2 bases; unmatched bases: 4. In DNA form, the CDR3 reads TGTGCCAGCTCACCAGGTCGACAGGGGAACTATGGCTACACCTTC. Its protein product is CASSPGRQGNYGYTF.

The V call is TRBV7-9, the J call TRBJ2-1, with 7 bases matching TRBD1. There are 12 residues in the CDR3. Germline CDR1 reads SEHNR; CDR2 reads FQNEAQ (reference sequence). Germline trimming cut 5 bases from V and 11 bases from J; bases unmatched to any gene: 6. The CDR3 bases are TGTGCCAGCAGCGTACAGGGGCTACAGCAGTTCTTC. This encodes CASSVQGLQQFF.

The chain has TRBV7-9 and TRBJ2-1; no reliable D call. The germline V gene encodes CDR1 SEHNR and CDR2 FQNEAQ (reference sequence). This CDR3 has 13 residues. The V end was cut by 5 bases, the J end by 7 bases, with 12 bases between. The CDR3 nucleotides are TGTGCCAGCAGCCTGACGATCGGAAATGAGCAGTTCTTC. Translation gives CASSLTIGNEQFF.

The DNA for the CDR3 is TGTGCCAGCAGTTTCTCGGGGCCACAACTCCAGCATTTT. It specifies CASSFSGPQLQHF. This rearrangement joins TRBV28 to TRBJ1-5; perhaps TRBD1 as D (5 bases). Germline V gene data show CDR1 as MDHEN and CDR2 as SYDVKM. V was trimmed by 3 bases and J by 12 bases, leaving 15 bases between them. The CDR3 consists of 13 residues. Drawing the rest from reference TRBV28 and TRBJ1-5, the complete variable domain is DVKVTQSSRYLVKRTGEKVFLECVQDMDHENMFWYRQDPGLGLRLIYFSYDVKMKEKGDIPEGYSVSREKKERFSLILESASTNQTSMYLCASSFSGPQLQHFGDGTRLSIL.

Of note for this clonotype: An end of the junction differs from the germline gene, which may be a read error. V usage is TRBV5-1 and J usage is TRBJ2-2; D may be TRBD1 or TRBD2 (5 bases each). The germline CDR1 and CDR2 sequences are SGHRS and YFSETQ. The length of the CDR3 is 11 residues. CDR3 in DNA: TGCGCCAGCAGCGGGACCGGGGAGCTGATTTTT. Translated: CASSGTGELIF.

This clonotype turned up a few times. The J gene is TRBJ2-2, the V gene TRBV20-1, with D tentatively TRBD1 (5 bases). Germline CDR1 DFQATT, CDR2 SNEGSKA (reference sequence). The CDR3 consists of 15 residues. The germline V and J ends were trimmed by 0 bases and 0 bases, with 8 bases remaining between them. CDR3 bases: TGCAGTGCTAGAGAACCAGGGTCGAACACCGGGGAGCTGTTTTTT. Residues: CSAREPGSNTGELFF.

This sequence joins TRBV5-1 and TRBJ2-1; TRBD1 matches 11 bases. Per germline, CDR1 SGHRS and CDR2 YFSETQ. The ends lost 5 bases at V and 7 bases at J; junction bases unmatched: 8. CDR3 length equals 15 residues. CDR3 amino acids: CASRRSGQGANEQFF. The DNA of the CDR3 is TGCGCCAGCAGGAGATCCGGACAGGGGGCAAATGAGCAGTTCTTC.

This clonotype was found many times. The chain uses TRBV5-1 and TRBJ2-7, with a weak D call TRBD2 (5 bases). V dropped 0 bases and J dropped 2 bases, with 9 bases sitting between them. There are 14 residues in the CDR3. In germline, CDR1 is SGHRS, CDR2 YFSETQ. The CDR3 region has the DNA TGCGCCAGCAGCTTGGGTGCCGGGACCTACGAGCAGTACGTC. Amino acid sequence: CASSLGAGTYEQYV.

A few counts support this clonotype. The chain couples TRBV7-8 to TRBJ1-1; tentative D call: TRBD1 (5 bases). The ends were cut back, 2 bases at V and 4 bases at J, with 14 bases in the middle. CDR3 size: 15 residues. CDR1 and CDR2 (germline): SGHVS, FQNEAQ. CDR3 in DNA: TGTGCCAGCAGCTTATGGGGAGGGGCCCGCACTGAAGCTTTCTTT. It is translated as CASSLWGGARTEAFF.

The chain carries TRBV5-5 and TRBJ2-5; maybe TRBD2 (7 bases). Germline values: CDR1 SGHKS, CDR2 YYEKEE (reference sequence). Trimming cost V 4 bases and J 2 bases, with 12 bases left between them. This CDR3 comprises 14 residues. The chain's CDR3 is CASSDRTRQETQYF. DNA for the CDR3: TGTGCCAGCAGCGACAGGACTAGACAAGAGACCCAGTACTTC.

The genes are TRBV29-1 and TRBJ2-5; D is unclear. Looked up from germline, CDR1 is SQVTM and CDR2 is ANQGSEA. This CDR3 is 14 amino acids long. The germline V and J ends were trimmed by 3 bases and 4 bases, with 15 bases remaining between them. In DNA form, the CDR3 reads TGCAGCGTTGATACTACTACCCCCCCAGAGACCCAGTACTTC. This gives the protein CSVDTTTPPETQYF.

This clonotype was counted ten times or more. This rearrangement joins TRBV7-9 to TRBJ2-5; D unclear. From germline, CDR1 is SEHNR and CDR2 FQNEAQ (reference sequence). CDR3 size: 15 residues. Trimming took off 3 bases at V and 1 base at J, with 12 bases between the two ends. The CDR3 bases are TGTGCCAGCAGCTTGCGCCGACAAACCCAAGAGACCCAGTACTTC. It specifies CASSLRRQTQETQYF.

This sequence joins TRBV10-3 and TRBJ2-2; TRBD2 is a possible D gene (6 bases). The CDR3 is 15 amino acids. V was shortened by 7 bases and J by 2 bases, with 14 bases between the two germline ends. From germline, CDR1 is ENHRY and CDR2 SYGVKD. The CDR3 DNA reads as TGTGCCATCACTCGCGGGGTGGGTAACACCGGGGAGCTGTTTTTT. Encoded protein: CAITRGVGNTGELFF.

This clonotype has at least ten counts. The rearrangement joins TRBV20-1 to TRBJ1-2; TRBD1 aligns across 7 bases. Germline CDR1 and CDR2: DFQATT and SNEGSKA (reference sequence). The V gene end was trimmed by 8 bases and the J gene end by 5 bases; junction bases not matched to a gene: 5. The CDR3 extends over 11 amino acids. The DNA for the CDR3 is TGCAGTTCAACAGGGGAGTATGGCTACACCTTC. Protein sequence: CSSTGEYGYTF.